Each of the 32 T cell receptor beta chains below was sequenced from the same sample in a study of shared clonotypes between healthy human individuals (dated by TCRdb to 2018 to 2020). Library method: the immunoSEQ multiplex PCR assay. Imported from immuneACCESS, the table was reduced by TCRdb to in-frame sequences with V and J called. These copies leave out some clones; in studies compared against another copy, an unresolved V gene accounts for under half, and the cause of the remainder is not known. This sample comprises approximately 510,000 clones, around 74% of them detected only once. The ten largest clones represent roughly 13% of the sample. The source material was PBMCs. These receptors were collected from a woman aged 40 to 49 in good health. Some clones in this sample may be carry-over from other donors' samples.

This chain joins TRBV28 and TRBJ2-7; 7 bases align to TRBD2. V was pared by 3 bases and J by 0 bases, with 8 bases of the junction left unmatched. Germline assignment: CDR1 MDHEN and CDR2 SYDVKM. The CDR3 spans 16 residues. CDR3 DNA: TGTGCCAGCAGTTTTGCTAGCGGAAGGAACTCCTACGAGCAGTACTTC. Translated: CASSFASGRNSYEQYF.

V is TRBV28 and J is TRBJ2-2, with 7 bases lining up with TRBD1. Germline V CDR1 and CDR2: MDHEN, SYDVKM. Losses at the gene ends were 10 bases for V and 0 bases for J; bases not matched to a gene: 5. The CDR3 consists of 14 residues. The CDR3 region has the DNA TGTGCCACCAGACAGGGTGCGAACACCGGGGAGCTGTTTTTT. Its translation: CATRQGANTGELFF. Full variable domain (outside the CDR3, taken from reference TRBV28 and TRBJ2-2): DVKVTQSSRYLVKRTGEKVFLECVQDMDHENMFWYRQDPGLGLRLIYFSYDVKMKEKGDIPEGYSVSREKKERFSLILESASTNQTSMYLCATRQGANTGELFFGEGSRLTVL.

DNA of the CDR3: TGTGCCAGCAGTACCATTGGGACGGGGGCTGAAGGCTACACCTTC. This gives the protein CASSTIGTGAEGYTF. J is TRBJ1-2 and V is TRBV28, with a tentative D call TRBD1 (6 bases). With 5 bases removed from V and 8 bases from J, the gap between germline ends came to 21 bases. CDR1 is MDHEN and CDR2 is SYDVKM in the germline V gene. This CDR3 has 15 amino acids.

This CDR3 is CASSYLQGVGNQPQHF. The CDR3 DNA is TGTGCCAGCAGTTATCTACAGGGGGTTGGGAATCAGCCCCAGCATTTT. V and J are TRBV6-6 and TRBJ1-5; 8 bases fit TRBD1. From germline, CDR1 is MNHNY and CDR2 SVGAGI (reference sequence). Germline trimming cut 3 bases from V and 4 bases from J; bases unmatched to any gene: 8. This CDR3 is 16 amino acids long.

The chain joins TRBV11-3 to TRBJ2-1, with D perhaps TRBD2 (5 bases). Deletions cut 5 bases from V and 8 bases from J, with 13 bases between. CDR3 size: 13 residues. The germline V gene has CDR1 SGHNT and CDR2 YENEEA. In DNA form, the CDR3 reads TGTGCCAGCAGCGTGAGGGAATTGTATGAGCAGTTCTTC. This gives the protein CASSVRELYEQFF.

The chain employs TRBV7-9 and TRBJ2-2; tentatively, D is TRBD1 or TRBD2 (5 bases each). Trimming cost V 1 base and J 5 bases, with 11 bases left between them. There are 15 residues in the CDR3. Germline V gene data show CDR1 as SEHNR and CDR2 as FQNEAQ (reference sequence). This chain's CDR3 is CASSLGGRGTGELFF. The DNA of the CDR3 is TGTGCCAGCAGCTTAGGGGGCCGGGGAACCGGGGAGCTGTTTTTT.

CDR3 sequence: CASSRSNGGGDTQYF. The CDR3 DNA sequence: TGTGCCAGCAGCCGGAGTAATGGGGGAGGGGATACGCAGTATTTT. The chain recombines TRBV7-3 with TRBJ2-3; 7 bases match TRBD2. Trimming removed 5 bases from V and 6 bases from J; junction bases left unmatched: 11. Germline V gene lookup returns CDR1 SGHTA and CDR2 FQGTGA. The CDR3 extends over 15 amino acids.

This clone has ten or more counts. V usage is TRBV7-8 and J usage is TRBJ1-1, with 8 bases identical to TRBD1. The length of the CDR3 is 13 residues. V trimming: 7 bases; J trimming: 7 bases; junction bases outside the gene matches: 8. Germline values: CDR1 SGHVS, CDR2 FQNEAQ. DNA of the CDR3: TGTGCCAGCAACGACAGGGGTAAGAATGAAGCTTTCTTT. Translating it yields CASNDRGKNEAFF.

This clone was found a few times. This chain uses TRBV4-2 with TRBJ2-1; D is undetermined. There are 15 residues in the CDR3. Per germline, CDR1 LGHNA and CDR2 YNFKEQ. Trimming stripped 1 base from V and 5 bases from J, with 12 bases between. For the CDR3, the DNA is TGTGCCAGCAGCCAAGGGACGAACCACGACAATGAGCAGTTCTTC. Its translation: CASSQGTNHDNEQFF.

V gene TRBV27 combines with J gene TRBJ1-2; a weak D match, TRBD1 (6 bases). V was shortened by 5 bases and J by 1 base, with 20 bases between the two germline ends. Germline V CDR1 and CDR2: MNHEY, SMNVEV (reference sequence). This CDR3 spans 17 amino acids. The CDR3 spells CASSGPQGRSDNYGYTF. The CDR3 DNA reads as TGTGCCAGCAGTGGACCACAGGGACGTTCAGATAACTATGGCTACACCTTC.

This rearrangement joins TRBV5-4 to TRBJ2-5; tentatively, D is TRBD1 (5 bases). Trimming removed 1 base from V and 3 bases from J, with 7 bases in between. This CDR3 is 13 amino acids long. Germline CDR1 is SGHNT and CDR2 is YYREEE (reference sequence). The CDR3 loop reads CASSLPREETQYF. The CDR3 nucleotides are TGTGCCAGCAGCTTGCCCAGGGAAGAGACCCAGTACTTC. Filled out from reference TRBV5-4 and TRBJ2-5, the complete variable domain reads ETGVTQSPTHLIKTRGQQVTLRCSSQSGHNTVSWYQQALGQGPQFIFQYYREEENGRGNFPPRFSGLQFPNYSSELNVNALELDDSALYLCASSLPREETQYFGPGTRLLVL.

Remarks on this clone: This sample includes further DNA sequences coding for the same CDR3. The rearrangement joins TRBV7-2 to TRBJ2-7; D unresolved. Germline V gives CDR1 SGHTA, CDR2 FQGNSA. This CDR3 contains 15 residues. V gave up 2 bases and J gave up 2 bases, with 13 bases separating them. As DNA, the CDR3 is TGTGCCAGCAGCTTAAGGTTAGCAGGACCCTACGAGCAGTACTTC. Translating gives CASSLRLAGPYEQYF.

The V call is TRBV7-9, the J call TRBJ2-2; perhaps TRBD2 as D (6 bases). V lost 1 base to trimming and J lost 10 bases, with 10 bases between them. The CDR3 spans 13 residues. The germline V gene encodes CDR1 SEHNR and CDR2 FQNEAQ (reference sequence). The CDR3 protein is CASSLGGGAELFF. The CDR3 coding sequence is TGTGCCAGCAGCTTAGGGGGAGGTGCGGAGCTGTTTTTT.

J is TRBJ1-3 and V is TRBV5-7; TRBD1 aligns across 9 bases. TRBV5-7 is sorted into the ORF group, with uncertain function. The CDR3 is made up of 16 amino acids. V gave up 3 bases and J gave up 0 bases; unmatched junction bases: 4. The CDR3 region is CASSSGTGYSGNTIYF. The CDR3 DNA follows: TGTGCCAGCAGCTCCGGGACAGGGTACTCTGGAAACACCATATATTTT.

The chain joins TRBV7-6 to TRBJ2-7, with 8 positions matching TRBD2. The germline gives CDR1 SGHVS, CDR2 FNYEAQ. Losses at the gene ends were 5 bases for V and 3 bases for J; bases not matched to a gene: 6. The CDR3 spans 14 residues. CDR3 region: CASSPQRGNYEQYF. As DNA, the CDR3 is TGTGCCAGCAGCCCTCAGCGGGGGAACTACGAGCAGTACTTC.

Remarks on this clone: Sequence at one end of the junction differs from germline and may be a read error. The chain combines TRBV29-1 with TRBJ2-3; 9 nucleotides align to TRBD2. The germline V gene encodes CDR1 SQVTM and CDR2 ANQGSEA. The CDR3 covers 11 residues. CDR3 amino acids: CSGHAGGTQDF. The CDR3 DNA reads TGCAGCGGTCACGCGGGGGGGACACAGGATTTT.

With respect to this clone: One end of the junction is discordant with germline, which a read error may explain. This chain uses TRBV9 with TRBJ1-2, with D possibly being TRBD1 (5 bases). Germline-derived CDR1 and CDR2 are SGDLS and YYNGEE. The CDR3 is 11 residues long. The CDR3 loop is CASSSLGHVNF. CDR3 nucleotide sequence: TGTGCCAGCAGCTCCCTCGGACACGTCAACTTC.

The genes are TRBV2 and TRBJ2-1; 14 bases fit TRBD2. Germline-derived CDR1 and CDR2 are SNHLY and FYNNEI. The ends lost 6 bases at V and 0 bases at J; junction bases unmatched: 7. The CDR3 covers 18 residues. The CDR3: CASRLAGLAGGSYNEQFF. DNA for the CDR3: TGTGCCAGCAGGCTCGCAGGACTAGCGGGAGGCTCCTACAATGAGCAGTTCTTC.

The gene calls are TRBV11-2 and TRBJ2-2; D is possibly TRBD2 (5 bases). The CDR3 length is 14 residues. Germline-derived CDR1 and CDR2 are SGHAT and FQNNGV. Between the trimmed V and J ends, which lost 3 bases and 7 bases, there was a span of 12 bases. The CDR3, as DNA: TGTGCCAGCAGCTTGAGCGGAGCAAACGGGGAGCTGTTTTTT. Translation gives CASSLSGANGELFF.

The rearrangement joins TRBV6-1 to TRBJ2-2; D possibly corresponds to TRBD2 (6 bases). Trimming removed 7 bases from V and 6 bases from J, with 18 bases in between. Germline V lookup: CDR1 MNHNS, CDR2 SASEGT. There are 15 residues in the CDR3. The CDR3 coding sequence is TGTGCCAGCACCATAGACAAGCCGGGGGCCGGGGAGCTGTTTTTT. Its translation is CASTIDKPGAGELFF.

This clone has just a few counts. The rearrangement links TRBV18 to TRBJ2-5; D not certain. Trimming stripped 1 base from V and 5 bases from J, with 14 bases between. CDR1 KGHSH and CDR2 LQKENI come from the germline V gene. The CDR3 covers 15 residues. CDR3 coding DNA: TGTGCCAGCTCACCACTTTCATCCCTGGGGGAGACCCAGTACTTC. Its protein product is CASSPLSSLGETQYF.

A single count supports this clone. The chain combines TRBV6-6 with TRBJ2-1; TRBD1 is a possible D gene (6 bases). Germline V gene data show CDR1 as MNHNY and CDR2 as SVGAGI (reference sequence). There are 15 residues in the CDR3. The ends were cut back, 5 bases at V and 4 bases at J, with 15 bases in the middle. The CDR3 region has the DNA TGTGCCAGCAGTCCCGCCAGGGGCGGGTACAATGAGCAGTTCTTC. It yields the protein CASSPARGGYNEQFF.

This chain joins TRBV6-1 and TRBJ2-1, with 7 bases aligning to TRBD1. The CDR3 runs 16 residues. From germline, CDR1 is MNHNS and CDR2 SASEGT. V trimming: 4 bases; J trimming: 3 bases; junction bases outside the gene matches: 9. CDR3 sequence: CASSGQGEKIYNEQFF. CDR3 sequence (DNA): TGTGCCAGCAGTGGACAGGGCGAAAAAATCTACAATGAGCAGTTCTTC.

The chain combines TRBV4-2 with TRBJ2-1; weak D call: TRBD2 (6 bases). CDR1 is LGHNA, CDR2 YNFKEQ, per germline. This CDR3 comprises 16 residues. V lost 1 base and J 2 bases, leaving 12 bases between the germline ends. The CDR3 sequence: CASSQVKAGPYNEQFF. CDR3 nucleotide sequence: TGTGCCAGCAGCCAAGTAAAGGCGGGGCCCTACAATGAGCAGTTCTTC.

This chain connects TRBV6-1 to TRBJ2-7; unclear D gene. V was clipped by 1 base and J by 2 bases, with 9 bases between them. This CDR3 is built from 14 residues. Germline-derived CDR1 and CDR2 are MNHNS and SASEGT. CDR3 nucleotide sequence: TGTGCCAGCAGTGAAGTTACTATCCCCTACGAGCAGTACTTC. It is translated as CASSEVTIPYEQYF.

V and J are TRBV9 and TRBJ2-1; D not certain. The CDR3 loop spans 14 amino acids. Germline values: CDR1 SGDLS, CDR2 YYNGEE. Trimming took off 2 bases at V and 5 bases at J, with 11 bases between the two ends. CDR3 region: CASSVVGSHNEQFF. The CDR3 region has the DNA TGTGCCAGCAGCGTGGTCGGAAGCCACAATGAGCAGTTCTTC.

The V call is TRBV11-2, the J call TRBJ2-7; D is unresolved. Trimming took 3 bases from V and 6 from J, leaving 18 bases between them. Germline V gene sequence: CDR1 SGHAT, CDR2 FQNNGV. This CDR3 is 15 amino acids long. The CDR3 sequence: CASSFSATPRAEQYF. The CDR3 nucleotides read TGTGCCAGCAGCTTTTCGGCGACTCCTAGGGCCGAGCAGTACTTC.

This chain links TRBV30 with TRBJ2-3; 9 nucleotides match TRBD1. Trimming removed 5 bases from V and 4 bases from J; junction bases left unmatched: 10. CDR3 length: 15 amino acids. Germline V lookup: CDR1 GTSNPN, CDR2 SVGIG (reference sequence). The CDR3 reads CAWALTGGMADTQYF. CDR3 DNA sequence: TGTGCCTGGGCCCTGACAGGGGGTATGGCAGATACGCAGTATTTT.

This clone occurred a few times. The CDR3 sequence is CASSFSTGAGSFF. Here the CDR3 DNA reads TGTGCCAGCAGCTTCTCAACAGGGGCGGGATCTTTCTTT. The chain has TRBV7-2 and TRBJ1-1; 7 bases match TRBD1. The trim removed 3 bases at V and 12 bases at J, leaving 10 bases unmatched. Germline CDR1 SGHTA, CDR2 FQGNSA. CDR3 length: 13 amino acids.

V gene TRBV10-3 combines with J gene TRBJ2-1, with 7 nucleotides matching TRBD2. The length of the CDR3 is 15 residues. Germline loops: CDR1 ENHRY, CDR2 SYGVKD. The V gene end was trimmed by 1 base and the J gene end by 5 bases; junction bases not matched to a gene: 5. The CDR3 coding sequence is TGTGCCATCAGTGAGTTGAACGCGGGGGACAATGAGCAGTTCTTC. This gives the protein CAISELNAGDNEQFF.

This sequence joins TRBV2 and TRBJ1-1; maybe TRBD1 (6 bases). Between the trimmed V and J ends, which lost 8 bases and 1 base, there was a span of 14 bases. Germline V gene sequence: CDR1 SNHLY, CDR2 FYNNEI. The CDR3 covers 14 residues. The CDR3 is CASLGDTANTEAFF. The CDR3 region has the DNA TGTGCCAGCTTGGGGGACACCGCGAACACTGAAGCTTTCTTT.

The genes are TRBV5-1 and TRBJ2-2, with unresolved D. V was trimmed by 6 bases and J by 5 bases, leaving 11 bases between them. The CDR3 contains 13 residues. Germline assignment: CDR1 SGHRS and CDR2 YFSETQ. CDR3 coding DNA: TGCGCCAGCAACCCCTCATGGACCGGGGAGCTGTTTTTT. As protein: CASNPSWTGELFF.